This entry is about one T cell receptor (beta chain). The antigen is unknown. This specimen comes from a study of T cell responses to AZD1222 COVID-19 vaccine. CDR3 length equals 16 residues. V lost 3 bases and J lost 3, with 15 bases in between. From germline, CDR1 is MGHRA and CDR2 YSYEKL. Whole-study findings and limits: The study found vaccine-associated CD4 TCRs spanning spike, dominant at 160-218 and 743-854. Receipt of two AZD1222 doses was followed by a rise in Spike-specific TCR breadth and depth. The donor group comprised mostly white British people and more females; the analysis possibly underestimated clonal diversity. Nearly half of spike-specific TCRs reportedly go after variant regions that carry no mutations.

The table came from immunoSEQ multiplex PCR; TCRdb's copy has only in-frame clones and leaves some out. The data contain 90,000 or so clones, roughly 88% of them singletons. The sequencing here drew on peripheral blood, taken on day 0 of AZD1222 vaccination. The source of this sequence is an adult in good health. The V and J genes are TRBV4-1 and TRBJ2-1; D is perhaps TRBD1 (6 bases). The CDR3: CASSQYRQDNYNEQFF. As DNA, the CDR3 is TGCGCCAGCAGCCAGTACCGACAGGACAACTACAATGAGCAGTTCTTC.